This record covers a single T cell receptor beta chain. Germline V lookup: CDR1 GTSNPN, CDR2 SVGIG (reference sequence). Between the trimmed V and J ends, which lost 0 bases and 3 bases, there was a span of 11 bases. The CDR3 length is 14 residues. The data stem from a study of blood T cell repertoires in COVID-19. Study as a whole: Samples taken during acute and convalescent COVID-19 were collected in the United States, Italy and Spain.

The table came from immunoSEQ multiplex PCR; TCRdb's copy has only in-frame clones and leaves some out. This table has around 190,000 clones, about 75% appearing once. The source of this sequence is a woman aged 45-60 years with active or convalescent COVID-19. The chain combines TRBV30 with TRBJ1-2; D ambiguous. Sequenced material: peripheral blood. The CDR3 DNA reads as TGTGCCTGGAGTGTCCTTACGGGATACTATGGCTACACCTTC. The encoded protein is CAWSVLTGYYGYTF. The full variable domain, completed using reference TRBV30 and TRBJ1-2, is SQTIHQWPATLVQPVGSPLSLECTVEGTSNPNLYWYRQAAGRGLQLLFYSVGIGQISSEVPQNLSASRPQDRQFILSSKKLLLSDSGFYLCAWSVLTGYYGYTFGSGTRLTVV.